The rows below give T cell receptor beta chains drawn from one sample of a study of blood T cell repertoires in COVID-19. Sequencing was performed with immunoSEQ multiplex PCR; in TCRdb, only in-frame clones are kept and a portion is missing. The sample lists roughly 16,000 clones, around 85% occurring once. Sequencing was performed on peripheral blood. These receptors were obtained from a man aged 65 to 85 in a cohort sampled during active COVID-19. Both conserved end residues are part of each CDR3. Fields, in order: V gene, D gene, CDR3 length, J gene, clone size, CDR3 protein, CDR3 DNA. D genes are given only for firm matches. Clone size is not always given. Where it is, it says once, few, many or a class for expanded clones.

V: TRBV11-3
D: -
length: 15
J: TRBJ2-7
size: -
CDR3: CASSLEAGDSYEQYF
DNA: TGTGCCAGCAGCTTAGAAGCAGGGGATTCCTACGAGCAGTACTTC

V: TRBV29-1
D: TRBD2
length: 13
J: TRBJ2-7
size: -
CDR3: CSVPASGSYEQYF
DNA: TGCAGCGTCCCAGCTAGCGGCTCCTACGAGCAGTACTTC

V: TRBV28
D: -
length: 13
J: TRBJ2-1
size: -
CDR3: CASSLSSPNEQFF
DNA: TGTGCCAGCAGTTTGTCTAGCCCCAATGAGCAGTTCTTC

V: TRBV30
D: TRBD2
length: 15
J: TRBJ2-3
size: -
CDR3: CAYREGSSSTDTQYF
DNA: TGTGCCTACCGGGAGGGCAGCTCTAGCACAGATACGCAGTATTTT

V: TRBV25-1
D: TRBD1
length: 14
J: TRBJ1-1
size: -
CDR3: CASSPAGGEAEAFF
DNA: TGTGCCAGCAGTCCAGCAGGGGGAGAGGCTGAAGCTTTCTTT

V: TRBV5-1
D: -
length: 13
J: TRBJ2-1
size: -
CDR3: CASSFPDSHEQFF
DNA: TGCGCCAGCAGCTTCCCGGACAGCCATGAGCAGTTCTTC

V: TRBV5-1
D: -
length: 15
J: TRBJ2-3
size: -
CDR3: CASSLAGGITDTQYF
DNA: TGCGCCAGCAGCTTGGCTGGAGGGATCACAGATACGCAGTATTTT

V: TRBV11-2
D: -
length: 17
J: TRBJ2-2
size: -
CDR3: CASSLNPTGGNTGELFF
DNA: TGTGCCAGCAGCTTAAACCCGACAGGAGGGAACACCGGGGAGCTGTTTTTT

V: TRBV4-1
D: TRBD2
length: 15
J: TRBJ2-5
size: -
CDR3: CASSQSGRGQETQYF
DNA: TGCGCCAGCAGCCAGAGCGGGAGGGGCCAAGAGACCCAGTACTTC

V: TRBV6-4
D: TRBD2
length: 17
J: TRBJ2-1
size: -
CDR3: CASSDSAGLAGGNEQFF
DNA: TGTGCCAGCAGTGACTCCGCGGGACTAGCGGGAGGCAATGAGCAGTTCTTC

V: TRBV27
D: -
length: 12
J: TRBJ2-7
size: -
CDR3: CASSRDSYEQYF
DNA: TGTGCCAGCAGCCGGGACTCCTACGAGCAGTACTTC

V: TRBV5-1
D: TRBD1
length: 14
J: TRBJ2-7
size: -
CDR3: CASNPGQGRGEQYF
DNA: TGCGCCAGCAACCCGGGACAGGGTCGGGGCGAGCAGTACTTC

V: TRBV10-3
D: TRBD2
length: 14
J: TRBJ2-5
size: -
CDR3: CATGLAGVGETQYF
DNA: TGTGCCACGGGACTAGCGGGAGTCGGAGAGACCCAGTACTTC

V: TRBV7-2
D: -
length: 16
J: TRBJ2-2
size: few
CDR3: CASSLVERSATGELFF
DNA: TGTGCCAGCAGCTTAGTCGAGCGCTCGGCCACCGGGGAGCTGTTTTTT

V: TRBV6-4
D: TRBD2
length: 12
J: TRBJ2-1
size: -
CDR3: CASSSSGNEQFF
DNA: TGTGCCAGCAGCTCTAGCGGCAACGAGCAGTTCTTC

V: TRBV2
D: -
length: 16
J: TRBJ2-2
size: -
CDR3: CASSEGGPPNTGELFF
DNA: TGTGCCAGCAGTGAAGGCGGGCCGCCGAACACCGGGGAGCTGTTTTTT

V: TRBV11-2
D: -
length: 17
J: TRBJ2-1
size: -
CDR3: CASSLESSQVYYNEQFF
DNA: TGTGCCAGCAGCTTAGAATCTAGCCAGGTCTATTACAATGAGCAGTTCTTC

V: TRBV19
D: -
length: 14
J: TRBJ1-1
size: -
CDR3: CASIDSSMNTEAFF
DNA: TGTGCCAGTATCGATAGTAGCATGAACACTGAAGCTTTCTTT

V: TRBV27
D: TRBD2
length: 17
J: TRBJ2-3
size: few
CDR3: CASSLGGTSGRADTQYF
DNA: TGTGCCAGCAGTTTAGGCGGGACTAGCGGGAGAGCGGATACGCAGTATTTT

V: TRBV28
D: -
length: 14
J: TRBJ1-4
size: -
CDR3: CASSPINGNEKLFF
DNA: TGTGCCAGCAGTCCTATAAACGGTAATGAAAAACTGTTTTTT

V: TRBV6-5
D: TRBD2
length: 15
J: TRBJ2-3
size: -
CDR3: CASSILAGGPDTQYF
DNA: TGTGCCAGCAGCATACTAGCGGGAGGCCCAGATACGCAGTATTTT

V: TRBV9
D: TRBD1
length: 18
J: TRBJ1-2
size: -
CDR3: CASSPTQGARLSNYGYTF
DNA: TGTGCCAGCAGCCCGACACAGGGGGCGAGACTCTCTAACTATGGCTACACCTTC

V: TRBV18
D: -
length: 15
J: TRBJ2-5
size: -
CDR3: CASSPPGGKQETQYF
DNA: TGTGCCAGCTCACCCCCCGGAGGGAAACAAGAGACCCAGTACTTC

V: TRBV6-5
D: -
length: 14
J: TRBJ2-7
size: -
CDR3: CASSLDTIPYEQYF
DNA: TGTGCCAGCAGTCTGGACACAATTCCCTACGAGCAGTACTTC

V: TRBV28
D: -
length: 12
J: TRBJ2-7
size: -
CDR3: CASTSDSYEQYF
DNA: TGTGCCAGCACCTCTGACAGTTACGAGCAGTACTTC

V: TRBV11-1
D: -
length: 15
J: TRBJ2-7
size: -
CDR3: CASSLDIGRGYEQYF
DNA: TGTGCCAGCAGCTTAGATATTGGGCGGGGCTACGAGCAGTACTTC

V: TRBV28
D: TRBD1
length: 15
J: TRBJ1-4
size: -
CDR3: CASSDDRVANEKLFF
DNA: TGTGCCAGCAGTGATGACAGGGTCGCTAATGAAAAACTGTTTTTT

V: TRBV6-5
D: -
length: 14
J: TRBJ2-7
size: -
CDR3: CASTRGEAMGEQYF
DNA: TGTGCCAGCACCCGCGGGGAAGCTATGGGGGAGCAGTACTTC

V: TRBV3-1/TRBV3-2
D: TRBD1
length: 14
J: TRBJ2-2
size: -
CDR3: CASSRIQGAGELFF
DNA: TGTGCCAGCAGCCGTATCCAGGGGGCCGGGGAGCTGTTTTTT

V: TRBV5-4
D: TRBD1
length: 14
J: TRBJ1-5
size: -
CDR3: CASSEGQGGQPQHF
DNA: TGTGCCAGCAGCGAAGGACAGGGCGGGCAGCCCCAGCATTTT

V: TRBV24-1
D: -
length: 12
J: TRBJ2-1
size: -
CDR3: CATSQYLSEQFF
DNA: TGTGCCACCAGTCAATACCTAAGTGAGCAGTTCTTC

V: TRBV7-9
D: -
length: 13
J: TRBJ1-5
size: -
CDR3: CASSSARNQPQHF
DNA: TGTGCCAGCAGCTCCGCGAGGAATCAGCCCCAGCATTTT

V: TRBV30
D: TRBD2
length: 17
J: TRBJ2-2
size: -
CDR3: CAWSVIAGRQNTGELFF
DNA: TGTGCCTGGAGTGTGATCGCCGGGAGGCAAAACACCGGGGAGCTGTTTTTT

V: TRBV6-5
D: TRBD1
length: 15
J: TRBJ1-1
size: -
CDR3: CASSFPTGAVTEAFF
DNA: TGTGCCAGCAGTTTCCCGACAGGGGCGGTCACTGAAGCTTTCTTT

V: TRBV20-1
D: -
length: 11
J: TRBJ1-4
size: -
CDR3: CSASENEKLFF
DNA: TGCAGTGCGAGCGAAAATGAAAAACTGTTTTTT

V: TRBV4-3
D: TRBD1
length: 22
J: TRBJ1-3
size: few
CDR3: CASSQPDGGDRGLKFSGNTIYF
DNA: TGCGCCAGCAGCCAACCCGATGGGGGGGACAGGGGGCTAAAGTTCTCTGGAAACACCATATATTTT

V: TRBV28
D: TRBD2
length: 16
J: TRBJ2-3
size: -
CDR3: CASSRWTSGSTDTQYF
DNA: TGTGCCAGCAGCCGCTGGACTAGCGGGAGCACAGATACGCAGTATTTT

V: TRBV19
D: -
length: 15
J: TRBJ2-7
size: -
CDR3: CASRPQGQGMVEQYF
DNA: TGTGCCAGTAGACCTCAGGGCCAGGGTATGGTCGAGCAGTACTTC

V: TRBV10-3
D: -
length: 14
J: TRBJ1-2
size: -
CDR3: CAISEEDSLGGYTF
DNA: TGTGCCATCAGTGAAGAGGACAGTTTAGGAGGCTACACCTTC

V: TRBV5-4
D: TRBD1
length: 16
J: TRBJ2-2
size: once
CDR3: CASSLGQGGNTGELFF
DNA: TGTGCCAGCAGCTTGGGACAGGGGGGGAACACCGGGGAGCTGTTTTTT

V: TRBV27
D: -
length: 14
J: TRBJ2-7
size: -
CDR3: CASGRRESLYEQYF
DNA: TGTGCCAGCGGAAGACGGGAGTCCCTCTACGAGCAGTACTTC

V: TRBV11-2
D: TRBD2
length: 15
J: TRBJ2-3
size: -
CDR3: CASSYLAGGADTQYF
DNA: TGTGCCAGCAGCTACCTAGCGGGAGGGGCAGATACGCAGTATTTT

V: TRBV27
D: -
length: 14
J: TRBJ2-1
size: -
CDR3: CASTQLDSYNEQFF
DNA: TGTGCCAGCACCCAACTAGACTCCTACAATGAGCAGTTCTTC

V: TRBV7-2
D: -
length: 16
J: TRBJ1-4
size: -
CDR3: CASSLARGWANEKLFF
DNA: TGTGCCAGCAGCTTAGCCCGCGGGTGGGCTAATGAAAAACTGTTTTTT

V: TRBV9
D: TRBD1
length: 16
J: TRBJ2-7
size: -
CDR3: CASSPQTGVGTYEQYF
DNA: TGTGCCAGCAGCCCACAGACAGGGGTCGGGACCTACGAGCAGTACTTC

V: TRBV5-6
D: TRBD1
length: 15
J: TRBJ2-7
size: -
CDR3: CASSPGTGVVWEQYF
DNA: TGTGCCAGCAGCCCTGGGACAGGGGTCGTTTGGGAGCAGTACTTC

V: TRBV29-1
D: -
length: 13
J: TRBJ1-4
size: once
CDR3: CSFQTGPNEKLFF
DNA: TGCAGCTTCCAGACAGGCCCAAATGAAAAACTGTTTTTT

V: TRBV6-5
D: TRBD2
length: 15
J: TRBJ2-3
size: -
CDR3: CASIYLAGSVGTQYF
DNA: TGTGCCAGCATCTACCTAGCGGGATCCGTTGGTACGCAGTATTTT

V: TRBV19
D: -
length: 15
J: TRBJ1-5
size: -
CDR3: CASSMMVTPGRSQHF
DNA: TGTGCCAGTAGTATGATGGTGACTCCCGGGAGGTCCCAGCATTTT

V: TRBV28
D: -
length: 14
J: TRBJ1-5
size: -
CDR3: CASSLGQVDQPQHF
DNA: TGTGCCAGCAGTTTAGGGCAGGTCGATCAGCCCCAGCATTTT

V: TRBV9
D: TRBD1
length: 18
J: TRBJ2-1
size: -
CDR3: CASSPEGGTGGYYNEQFF
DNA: TGTGCCAGCAGCCCCGAAGGTGGGACAGGGGGCTACTACAATGAGCAGTTCTTC

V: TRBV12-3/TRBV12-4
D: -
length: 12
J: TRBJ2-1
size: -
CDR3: CASSRTNYEQFF
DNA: TGTGCCAGCAGTCGGACTAATTATGAGCAGTTCTTC

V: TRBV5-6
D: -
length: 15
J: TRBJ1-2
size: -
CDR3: CASSPTGHRLYGYTF
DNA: TGTGCCAGCAGCCCAACGGGACACCGACTCTATGGCTACACCTTC

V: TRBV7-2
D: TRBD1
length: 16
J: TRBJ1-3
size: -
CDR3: CASSLVGGGNGNTIYF
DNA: TGTGCCAGCAGCTTAGTCGGAGGGGGCAATGGAAACACCATATATTTT